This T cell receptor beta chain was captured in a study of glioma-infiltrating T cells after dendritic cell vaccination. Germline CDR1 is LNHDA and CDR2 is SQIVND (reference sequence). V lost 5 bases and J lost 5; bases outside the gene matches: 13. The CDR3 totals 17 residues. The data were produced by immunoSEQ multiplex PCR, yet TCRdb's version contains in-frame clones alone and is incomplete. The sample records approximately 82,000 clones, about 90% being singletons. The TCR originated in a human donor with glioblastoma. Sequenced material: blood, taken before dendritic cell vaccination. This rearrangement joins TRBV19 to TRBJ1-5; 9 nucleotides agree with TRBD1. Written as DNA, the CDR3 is TGTGCCAGTAGTTCCCCGGGGACAGGGCTCCTCCATCAGCCCCAGCATTTT. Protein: CASSSPGTGLLHQPQHF.